This is a list of T cell receptor beta chains from one sample in a study of human T cells and chemical hapten exposure. TCRdb analysed the RACE reads with MiXCR anew, one entry per CDR3 protein. This sample has about 98,000 distinct CDR3 sequences, with more than 10% found just once. The sequences come from whole blood, collected in connection with sensitization to the hapten diphenylcyclopropenone (DPC). Receptor source: an older woman with alopecia areata. Some clones in this sample may be carry-over from other donors' samples. The CDR3 runs from the conserved cysteine through the conserved F or W. The D gene is left open where the match is weak. Part of the rows lack a size; the others show once, few, many or a class for expanded clones.

>NA|few|TRBJ2-6|TRBV7-3
CASSFRGGANVLTF
TGTGCCAGCAGCTTCCGTGGTGGGGCCAACGTCCTGACTTTC
>NA|NA|TRBJ1-5|TRBV10-3
CAISERDGQPQHF
TGTGCCATCAGTGAGAGGGATGGGCAGCCCCAGCATTTT
>TRBD1|many|TRBJ1-5|TRBV12-3/TRBV12-4
CASSALGRGVRNQPQHF
TGTGCCAGCAGTGCCCTTGGCAGGGGGGTACGCAATCAGCCCCAGCATTTT
>NA|many|TRBJ2-7|TRBV7-8
CASSLAAPGEVAGEQYF
TGTGCCAGCAGCTTAGCGGCCCCCGGGGAGGTAGCCGGCGAGCAGTACTTC
>NA|many|TRBJ1-5|TRBV6-6
CASSYSMEQHNQPQHF
TGTGCCAGCAGTTACTCTATGGAGCAGCACAATCAGCCCCAGCATTTT
>NA|many|TRBJ1-4|TRBV25-1
CASRRTENEKLFF
TGTGCCAGCAGAAGGACAGAAAATGAAAAACTGTTTTTT
>TRBD1|NA|TRBJ2-6|TRBV7-9
CASSSYRDSGPSGANVLTF
TGTGCCAGCAGCTCCTACCGGGACAGTGGGCCCTCTGGGGCCAACGTCCTGACTTTC
>NA|many|TRBJ2-7|TRBV3-1
CASSPGAGREQYF
TGTGCCAGCAGCCCCGGCGCCGGCAGGGAGCAGTACTTC
>NA|NA|TRBJ1-6|TRBV6-1
CASSEGFRGTPLHF
TGTGCCAGCAGTGAGGGCTTTCGGGGTACACCCCTCCACTTT
>TRBD1|NA|TRBJ1-1|TRBV7-2
CATSQTGSREAFF
TGTGCCACCAGCCAGACAGGGTCCCGAGAAGCTTTCTTT
>NA|many|TRBJ2-3|TRBV7-2
CASSFNGGVTQYF
TGTGCCAGCAGCTTTAATGGTGGAGTTACGCAGTATTTT
>NA|NA|TRBJ2-7|TRBV5-1
CASSPSRGNEQYF
TGCGCCAGCAGCCCGAGCAGGGGCAACGAGCAGTACTTC
>NA|many|TRBJ1-5|TRBV4-2
CASSQDPAANQPQHF
TGTGCCAGCAGCCAAGATCCGGCGGCTAATCAGCCCCAGCATTTT
>NA|few|TRBJ1-5|TRBV2
CASSEGAASRHF
TGTGCCAGCAGTGAAGGAGCTGCCTCGAGGCATTTT
>TRBD2|many|TRBJ2-3|TRBV9
CASSGTSGRSDTQYF
TGTGCCAGCAGCGGGACTAGCGGAAGATCAGATACGCAGTATTTT
>NA|many|TRBJ1-1|TRBV18
CASSPFGPDPISPTEAFF
TGTGCCAGCTCACCTTTTGGTCCAGATCCGATTTCCCCCACTGAAGCTTTCTTT
>NA|many|TRBJ2-7|TRBV5-1
CASSTSTASYEQYF
TGCGCCAGCAGCACCTCAACCGCCAGCTACGAGCAGTACTTC
>TRBD1|NA|TRBJ1-2|TRBV6-5
CASRQTGNLNYGHTF
TGTGCCAGCAGACAGACAGGGAACCTTAACTATGGCCACACCTTC
>NA|many|TRBJ1-1|TRBV20-1
CSAREGGMNTEAFF
TGCAGTGCTAGAGAAGGAGGGATGAACACTGAAGCTTTCTTT
>TRBD2|many|TRBJ2-1|TRBV20-1
CSARDASGGSAEQFF
TGCAGTGCTAGAGACGCTAGCGGGGGGTCGGCTGAGCAGTTCTTC
>NA|many|TRBJ2-2|TRBV19
CAPCGVTNTGELFF
TGTGCCCCGTGCGGGGTAACGAACACCGGGGAGCTGTTTTTT
>TRBD2|once|TRBJ2-3|TRBV5-1
CASRQAGGGRTDTQYF
TGCGCCAGCAGACAGGCTGGCGGGGGGCGAACAGATACGCAGTATTTT
>NA|many|TRBJ2-7|TRBV4-1
CASSQNSPPYEQYF
TGCGCCAGCAGCCAAAACTCTCCCCCCTACGAGCAGTACTTC
>TRBD1|few|TRBJ1-2|TRBV6-5
CASSIRTGFGYTF
TGTGCCAGCAGTATCCGGACAGGGTTTGGCTACACCTTC
>NA|NA|TRBJ1-6|TRBV3-1
CASSQEVTANSPLHF
TGTGCCAGCAGCCAAGAAGTGACAGCTAATTCACCCCTCCACTTT
>NA|NA|TRBJ1-5|TRBV20-1
CSINKVNQPQHF
TGCAGTATTAACAAGGTCAATCAGCCCCAGCATTTT
>NA|many|TRBJ2-1|TRBV2
CASIRNEQFF
TGTGCCAGCATACGCAATGAGCAGTTCTTC
>NA|many|TRBJ1-6|TRBV14
CASSQGMGAYNSPLHF
TGTGCCAGCAGCCAAGGAATGGGGGCTTATAATTCACCCCTCCACTTT
>NA|many|TRBJ1-2|TRBV7-9
CASSAGLNLIYGYTF
TGTGCCAGCAGCGCCGGACTTAACTTAATCTATGGCTACACCTTC
>NA|NA|TRBJ2-2|TRBV7-8
CASSLVLRNTGELFF
TGTGCCAGCAGCTTAGTGCTCAGAAACACCGGGGAGCTGTTTTTT
>NA|many|TRBJ1-3|TRBV2
CASPSARSGNTIYF
TGTGCCAGCCCATCCGCCCGCTCTGGAAACACCATATATTTT
>TRBD1|few|TRBJ2-5|TRBV12-3/TRBV12-4
CASSGQGEETQYF
TGTGCCAGCAGTGGACAGGGAGAAGAGACCCAGTACTTC
>NA|NA|TRBJ2-3|TRBV7-9
CASSFSLYTDTQYF
TGTGCCAGCAGCTTTAGTTTATACACAGATACGCAGTATTTT
>TRBD1|many|TRBJ1-1|TRBV28
CASSVYEGQGNTEAFF
TGTGCCAGCAGTGTATACGAGGGACAGGGGAACACTGAAGCTTTCTTT